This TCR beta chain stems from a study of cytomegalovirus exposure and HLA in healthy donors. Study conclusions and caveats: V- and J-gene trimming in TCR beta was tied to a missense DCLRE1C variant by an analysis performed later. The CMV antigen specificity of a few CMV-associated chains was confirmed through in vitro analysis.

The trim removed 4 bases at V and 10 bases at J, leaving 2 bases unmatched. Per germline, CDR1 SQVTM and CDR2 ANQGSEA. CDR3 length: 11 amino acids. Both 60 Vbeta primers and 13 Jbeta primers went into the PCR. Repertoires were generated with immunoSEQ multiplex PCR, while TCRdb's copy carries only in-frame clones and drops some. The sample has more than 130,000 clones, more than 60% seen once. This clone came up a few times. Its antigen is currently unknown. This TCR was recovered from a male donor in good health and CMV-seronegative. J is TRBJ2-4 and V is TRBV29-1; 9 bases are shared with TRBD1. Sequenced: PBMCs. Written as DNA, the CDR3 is TGCAGCGTTGGAGGACAGGGGATTCAGTACTTC. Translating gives CSVGGQGIQYF.